This T cell receptor beta chain was obtained from a study of blood T cell repertoires in COVID-19. Sequenced by immunoSEQ multiplex PCR; TCRdb stores in-frame clones only, minus some. Of about 300,000 clones listed, 85% to 90% are singletons. Germline CDR1 is SGHDT and CDR2 is YYEEEE. V lost 1 base, J lost 2 bases, and 4 bases lay in between. The CDR3 is 14 amino acids. The source is a man aged 25 to 40 who had recovered from COVID-19. The chain uses TRBV5-6 and TRBJ2-6; D is ambiguous. Sequenced material: PBMCs or T cells enriched from blood (not recorded which). The chain's CDR3 is CASSLTAGANVLTF. The CDR3 DNA reads as TGTGCCAGCAGCTTGACAGCTGGGGCCAACGTCCTGACTTTC. The variable domain in full, completed from reference TRBV5-6 and TRBJ2-6, reads DAGVTQSPTHLIKTRGQQVTLRCSPKSGHDTVSWYQQALGQGPQFIFQYYEEEERQRGNFPDRFSGHQFPNYSSELNVNALLLGDSALYLCASSLTAGANVLTFGAGSRLTVL.